These 27 T cell receptor beta chains came from one sample sequenced in a study of blood T cell repertoires in COVID-19. The method was immunoSEQ multiplex PCR; TCRdb's version includes in-frame clones alone and lacks a portion of them. The sample contains some 81,000 clones, nearly 95% of which appear only once. The specimen sequenced was peripheral blood. The receptors derive from a human donor with active COVID-19. The donor label of this sample is uncertain.

This rearrangement joins TRBV2 to TRBJ1-5, with D unclear. V lost 2 bases and J lost 10, with 9 bases in between. Per germline, CDR1 SNHLY and CDR2 FYNNEI. The CDR3 has 12 residues. The CDR3 here is CASSESGQPQHF. The CDR3 region has the DNA TGTGCCAGCAGTGAAAGTGGGCAACCCCAGCATTTT.

The chain uses TRBV19 and TRBJ1-3; 7 bases fit TRBD1. The ends lost 5 bases at V and 0 bases at J; junction bases unmatched: 10. CDR3 length: 17 amino acids. Germline V CDR1 and CDR2: LNHDA, SQIVND (reference sequence). The CDR3 nucleotides read TGTGCCAGTAGTCTCGAGGGACAGCGGCACTCTGGAAACACCATATATTTT. It is translated as CASSLEGQRHSGNTIYF.

This chain joins TRBV5-1 and TRBJ2-7, with 9 bases fitting TRBD1. Per germline, CDR1 SGHRS and CDR2 YFSETQ. This CDR3 has 18 residues. Losses at the gene ends were 0 bases for V and 1 base for J; bases not matched to a gene: 11. The CDR3 DNA sequence: TGCGCCAGCAGCTTGGATGGGACAGGGCAAGCTCCATCCTACGAGCAGTACTTC. Its protein is CASSLDGTGQAPSYEQYF.

This rearrangement joins TRBV18 to TRBJ2-1; perhaps TRBD1 as D (5 bases). V shed 3 bases and J shed 0 bases, with 12 bases lying between them. The CDR3 length is 16 residues. The germline V gene encodes CDR1 KGHSH and CDR2 LQKENI. CDR3 nucleotide sequence: TGTGCCAGCTCACCCCCGCAGGGTAGCTCCTACAATGAGCAGTTCTTC. It is translated as CASSPPQGSSYNEQFF.

J is TRBJ1-6 and V is TRBV6-1; D gene unclear. Germline V lookup: CDR1 MNHNS, CDR2 SASEGT. The CDR3 length is 15 residues. V lost 1 base and J 7 bases, leaving 11 bases between the germline ends. As DNA, the CDR3 is TGTGCCAGCAGTGAAGTCTACAGCCGGAATTCACCCCTCCACTTT. This sequence encodes CASSEVYSRNSPLHF.

The gene calls are TRBV15 and TRBJ2-3; D is perhaps TRBD2 (5 bases). Trimming cost V 0 bases and J 4 bases, with 8 bases left between them. This CDR3 has 14 residues. Germline V gives CDR1 LNHNV, CDR2 YYDKDF (reference sequence). CDR3 protein: CATSRDPGSDTQYF. CDR3 DNA sequence: TGTGCCACCAGCAGAGATCCGGGATCAGATACGCAGTATTTT.

The chain recombines TRBV19 with TRBJ1-2; D may be TRBD1 (5 bases). This CDR3 is 12 amino acids long. The germline V gene has CDR1 LNHDA and CDR2 SQIVND (reference sequence). Trimming cost V 5 bases and J 8 bases, with 12 bases left between them. CDR3 sequence reads: CASSEIGAGYTF. The CDR3 nucleotides are TGTGCCAGTAGTGAGATTGGGGCCGGCTACACCTTC.

V is TRBV7-8 and J is TRBJ2-5; 8 bases agree with TRBD1. With V trimmed by 6 bases and J by 7 bases, 16 bases remained unmatched. Germline V gives CDR1 SGHVS, CDR2 FQNEAQ. This CDR3 is built from 16 residues. CDR3 in DNA: TGTGCCAGCAGTATTACAGGGGGTTTAGGGGAAGGGACCCAGTACTTC. It translates to CASSITGGLGEGTQYF. Full variable domain (outside the CDR3, taken from reference TRBV7-8 and TRBJ2-5): GAGVSQSPRYKVAKRGQDVALRCDPISGHVSLFWYQQALGQGPEFLTYFQNEAQLDKSGLPSDRFFAERPEGSVSTLKIQRTQQEDSAVYLCASSITGGLGEGTQYFGPGTRLLVL.

This chain's CDR3 is CASSLVAVSTDTQYF. CDR3 nucleotides: TGTGCCAGCAGCTTAGTAGCGGTAAGCACAGATACGCAGTATTTT. This chain links TRBV7-2 with TRBJ2-3; possible D gene TRBD2, 6 bases. The germline V gene has CDR1 SGHTA and CDR2 FQGNSA. The ends were cut back, 1 base at V and 0 bases at J, with 8 bases in the middle. This CDR3 has 15 amino acids.

This clone appeared once. The chain links TRBV5-6 to TRBJ1-5; 10 nucleotides match TRBD1. The germline CDR1 and CDR2 sequences are SGHDT and YYEEEE. The CDR3 totals 15 residues. J lost 7 bases, V lost 4 bases, and 8 bases had no gene match. CDR3 DNA sequence: TGTGCCAGCAGCAAAACCGGGACAGGGGCCCAGCCCCAGCATTTT. Translation: CASSKTGTGAQPQHF.

V usage is TRBV14 and J usage is TRBJ1-1, with D unresolved. V lost 4 bases and J 2 bases, leaving 14 bases between the germline ends. This CDR3 region has 15 residues. Germline loops: CDR1 SGHDN, CDR2 FVKESK. In DNA, the CDR3 is TGTGCCAGCAGCCCAAATGCAGGATTCAACACTGAAGCTTTCTTT. It codes for CASSPNAGFNTEAFF.

The chain uses TRBV6-5 and TRBJ2-7; 8 bases are a match to TRBD1. CDR3 size: 15 residues. With 2 bases clipped from V and 7 bases from J, the junction kept 10 bases outside the gene matches. CDR1 is MNHEY and CDR2 is SVGAGI in the germline V gene. The CDR3, as DNA: TGTGCCAGCAGTTACCAGGGGACAGGAGTTCGTGAGCAGTACTTC. Translated, it gives CASSYQGTGVREQYF.

DNA of the CDR3: TGTGCCAGCACCCTTGAGGGGACTGGGGGCTACAATGAGCAGTTCTTC. It specifies CASTLEGTGGYNEQFF. The chain has TRBV7-2 and TRBJ2-1, with D maybe TRBD2 (6 bases). CDR3 length equals 16 residues. V lost 7 bases and J lost 3, with 19 bases in between. Germline values: CDR1 SGHTA, CDR2 FQGNSA.

The rearrangement uses TRBV4-3 and TRBJ2-3; 8 nucleotides line up with TRBD2. Germline V CDR1 and CDR2: LGHNA, YSLEER. The V segment lost 0 bases and the J segment 7 bases; nucleotides outside the gene matches: 21. The CDR3 extends over 20 amino acids. The DNA for the CDR3 is TGCGCCAGCAGCCAAGAGACCTCAACCACTTCGGGACTAGGTCTTTATACGCAGTATTTT. Translation gives CASSQETSTTSGLGLYTQYF.

This chain links TRBV7-2 with TRBJ1-4, with TRBD1 matching over 9 bases. CDR1 and CDR2 (germline): SGHTA, FQGNSA. This CDR3 contains 15 residues. Trimming at V came to 5 bases and at J to 3 bases, leaving 4 bases not matched to a gene. Written as DNA, the CDR3 is TGTGCCAGCAGCGGGGACAGGGCTTCTAATGAAAAACTGTTTTTT. Residues: CASSGDRASNEKLFF.

This chain uses TRBV3-1 (or the pseudogene TRBV3-2) with TRBJ2-7; the D is unclear. Trimming removed 1 base at V and 1 base at J, with 5 bases between. CDR3 length equals 13 residues. Germline V gene lookup returns CDR1 LGHDT and CDR2 YNNKEL (reference sequence). This CDR3 is CASSQGTSYEQYF. The CDR3 DNA follows: TGTGCCAGCAGCCAAGGCACTTCCTACGAGCAGTACTTC.

The chain links TRBV7-2 to TRBJ2-1; 8 bases map to TRBD1. Germline V gene data show CDR1 as SGHTA and CDR2 as FQGNSA. The CDR3 is made up of 15 amino acids. The ends lost 4 bases at V and 2 bases at J; junction bases unmatched: 4. Written as DNA, the CDR3 is TGTGCCAGCAGCTATGGACAGGGTGCCTACAATGAGCAGTTCTTC. It is translated as CASSYGQGAYNEQFF.

The chain uses TRBV18 and TRBJ2-5; 10 bases align to TRBD1. Germline V gene sequence: CDR1 KGHSH, CDR2 LQKENI. V gave up 6 bases and J gave up 3 bases; unmatched junction bases: 1. The CDR3 extends over 13 amino acids. The CDR3 bases are TGTGCCAGCTCCGGACAGGGGGAAGAGACCCAGTACTTC. Protein product: CASSGQGEETQYF.

This clone has more than one count but fewer than ten. The V call is TRBV7-2, the J call TRBJ2-7; D gene ambiguous. Trimming pared 4 bases from V and 3 bases from J, leaving 7 bases between. The CDR3 extends over 12 amino acids. Germline CDR1 reads SGHTA; CDR2 reads FQGNSA. For the CDR3, the DNA is TGTGCCAGCAGCTCCACAATCTACGAGCAGTACTTC. Translating gives CASSSTIYEQYF. The full variable domain, in which reference TRBV7-2 and TRBJ2-7 provide the parts outside the CDR3, is GAGVSQSPSNKVTEKGKDVELRCDPISGHTALYWYRQSLGQGLEFLIYFQGNSAPDKSGLPSDRFSAERTGGSVSTLTIQRTQQEDSAVYLCASSSTIYEQYFGPGTRLTVT.

The chain is built from TRBV3-1 (or the pseudogene TRBV3-2) and TRBJ2-2; 8 nucleotides match TRBD1. CDR1 is LGHDT and CDR2 is YNNKEL in the germline V gene (reference sequence). V shed 3 bases, J shed 1 base, and the junction held 7 bases outside the gene matches. CDR3 size: 17 residues. The CDR3 is CASSHDRQGLNTGELFF. Here the CDR3 DNA reads TGTGCCAGCAGCCATGACCGACAGGGGTTGAACACCGGGGAGCTGTTTTTT.

The chain carries TRBV9 and TRBJ1-1; no firm D call. The V end lost 0 bases, the J end lost 4 bases, and 10 bases lay between the germline ends. This CDR3 region has 14 residues. Germline values: CDR1 SGDLS, CDR2 YYNGEE. CDR3 DNA: TGTGCCAGCAGCGTAGTACTAGGGCCCACTGAAGCTTTCTTT. Translation gives CASSVVLGPTEAFF.

This clone has just one count. The rearrangement uses TRBV18 and TRBJ1-1, with 8 bases lining up with TRBD1. In germline, CDR1 is KGHSH, CDR2 LQKENI. V shed 7 bases, J shed 2 bases, and the junction held 6 bases outside the gene matches. The CDR3 extends over 14 amino acids. For the CDR3, the DNA is TGTGCCAGCTATTACAGGGGGGGAAACACTGAAGCTTTCTTT. It translates to CASYYRGGNTEAFF.

The genes are TRBV12-3 or TRBV12-4 and TRBJ1-4; D might be TRBD1 (5 bases). The CDR3 is 12 amino acids. V lost 3 bases to trimming and J lost 8 bases, with 7 bases between them. CDR3 coding DNA: TGTGCCAGCAGTTTTCGGGGGGAAAAACTGTTTTTT. This codes for CASSFRGEKLFF.

The genes are TRBV11-3 and TRBJ2-5, with 7 nucleotides matching TRBD1. V shed 5 bases and J 1 base; nucleotides not matched to a gene: 4. The CDR3 has 14 amino acids. The V gene's germline CDR1 is SGHNT and CDR2 YENEEA. CDR3 in amino acids: CASSIWDSQETQYF. DNA of the CDR3: TGTGCCAGCAGCATATGGGACAGCCAAGAGACCCAGTACTTC. Drawing the rest from reference TRBV11-3 and TRBJ2-5, the complete variable domain is EAGVVQSPRYKIIEKKQPVAFWCNPISGHNTLYWYLQNLGQGPELLIRYENEEAVDDSQLPKDRFSAERLKGVDSTLKIQPAELGDSAVYLCASSIWDSQETQYFGPGTRLLVL.

The V call is TRBV27, the J call TRBJ1-2; D remains unclear. Germline V lookup: CDR1 MNHEY, CDR2 SMNVEV (reference sequence). V lost 3 bases and J 5 bases, leaving 10 bases between the germline ends. There are 13 residues in the CDR3. The CDR3 spells CASSFRGGYGYTF. The CDR3 DNA follows: TGTGCCAGCAGTTTTCGTGGAGGTTATGGCTACACCTTC.

The rearrangement uses TRBV19 and TRBJ1-1; D not resolved. V was clipped by 6 bases and J by 5 bases, with 13 bases between them. The CDR3 contains 13 residues. Germline V gene data show CDR1 as LNHDA and CDR2 as SQIVND (reference sequence). CDR3 in DNA: TGTGCCAGTAGCCAGAGACGGGTAACTGAAGCTTTCTTT. Translating it yields CASSQRRVTEAFF.

This chain connects TRBV6-5 to TRBJ2-7; 10 positions agree with TRBD1. V gave up 7 bases and J gave up 3 bases; unmatched junction bases: 6. Per germline, CDR1 MNHEY and CDR2 SVGAGI. The CDR3 contains 14 residues. Here the CDR3 reads CASTKGQGNYEQYF. The CDR3, as DNA: TGTGCCAGCACCAAGGGACAGGGGAACTACGAGCAGTACTTC.